What follows are 10 T cell receptor beta chains derived from one specimen sequenced in a study of blood T cell repertoires in COVID-19. Measured with immunoSEQ multiplex PCR; TCRdb has only the in-frame clones, and not every one. Seen here are 160,000 or so clones, roughly four fifths observed once, and the top ten hold approximately 11%. Sequenced: peripheral blood. The source of these receptors is a man aged 60-69 years with active or convalescent COVID-19.

In its sample, this clone was seen a few times. The chain links TRBV10-1 to TRBJ2-7; no reliable D call. Trimming took off 4 bases at V and 4 bases at J, with 5 bases between the two ends. The germline CDR1 and CDR2 sequences are WNHNN and SYGVQD (reference sequence). CDR3 length equals 11 residues. CDR3 region: CASSAGYEQYF. As DNA, the CDR3 is TGCGCCAGCAGTGCCGGGTACGAGCAGTACTTC.

This clone was seen a few times. The CDR3 coding sequence is TGTGCCAGCTCCTTAACCGGGTCAACCTACAATGAGCAGTTCTTC. It codes for CASSLTGSTYNEQFF. The chain employs TRBV11-2 and TRBJ2-1; D ambiguous. The length of the CDR3 is 15 residues. CDR1 is SGHAT and CDR2 is FQNNGV in the germline V gene. Trimming cost V 8 bases and J 2 bases, with 16 bases left between them.

This chain connects TRBV4-2 to TRBJ1-6; tentatively, D is TRBD1 (6 bases). Germline V gene sequence: CDR1 LGHNA, CDR2 YNFKEQ. V was trimmed by 0 bases and J by 5 bases, leaving 17 bases between them. The CDR3 loop spans 18 amino acids. DNA for the CDR3: TGTGCCAGCAGCCAAGATGTTTCTGGTCAGGGGAATAATTCACCCCTCCACTTT. Protein product: CASSQDVSGQGNNSPLHF.

This clone was detected once. The chain has TRBV3-1 (or the pseudogene TRBV3-2) and TRBJ2-4, with a possible D match to TRBD1 (6 bases). The germline V and J ends were trimmed by 1 base and 4 bases, with 11 bases remaining between them. CDR1 LGHDT and CDR2 YNNKEL come from the germline V gene (reference sequence). This CDR3 comprises 15 residues. For the CDR3, the DNA is TGTGCCAGCAGCCAAGTATTAACAGGGAAAAACATTCAGTACTTC. This codes for CASSQVLTGKNIQYF.

The chain recombines TRBV10-3 with TRBJ2-7; 8 nucleotides match TRBD1. Germline-derived CDR1 and CDR2 are ENHRY and SYGVKD. The CDR3 length is 15 residues. V was pared by 4 bases and J by 6 bases, with 11 bases of the junction left unmatched. The CDR3 loop reads CAISGAGQDYREQYF. The DNA of the CDR3 is TGTGCCATCAGTGGGGCGGGACAGGACTATCGCGAGCAGTACTTC.

V and J are TRBV19 and TRBJ1-4; 7 bases are a match to TRBD1. The CDR3 totals 15 residues. V lost 3 bases and J lost 0; bases outside the gene matches: 1. Germline loops: CDR1 LNHDA, CDR2 SQIVND (reference sequence). As DNA, the CDR3 is TGTGCCAGTAGTATTACAGGGGCAACTAATGAAAAACTGTTTTTT. It codes for CASSITGATNEKLFF.

The chain carries TRBV27 and TRBJ1-2, with D perhaps TRBD1 (6 bases). This CDR3 has 14 residues. The V end lost 3 bases, the J end lost 6 bases, and 14 bases lay between the germline ends. CDR1 and CDR2 (germline): MNHEY, SMNVEV (reference sequence). The CDR3 DNA reads as TGTGCCAGCAGTTTGCGTAGGGGGAAGGATGGCTACACCTTC. Residues: CASSLRRGKDGYTF.

The rearrangement links TRBV28 to TRBJ1-1, with D hard to call. Trimming removed 6 bases at V and 4 bases at J, with 12 bases between. This CDR3 comprises 13 residues. Germline CDR1 is MDHEN and CDR2 is SYDVKM. In DNA, the CDR3 is TGTGCCAGCAGCCCCTCAACGGGCACTGAAGCTTTCTTT. It specifies CASSPSTGTEAFF.

This clone came up many times. The chain combines TRBV7-6 with TRBJ1-3; D is unresolved. With 5 bases removed from V and 3 bases from J, the gap between germline ends came to 17 bases. Germline CDR1 is SGHVS and CDR2 is FNYEAQ. CDR3 length: 16 amino acids. The chain's CDR3 is CASSDQHRIDGNTIYF. DNA for the CDR3: TGTGCCAGCAGCGACCAGCACAGAATCGATGGAAACACCATATATTTT.

V is TRBV5-4 and J is TRBJ2-7; 7 nucleotides line up with TRBD2. Germline V lookup: CDR1 SGHNT, CDR2 YYREEE (reference sequence). This CDR3 has 13 amino acids. J lost 6 bases, V lost 0 bases, and 3 bases had no gene match. CDR3 in DNA: TGTGCCAGCAGCTTGGTGGGAGGGCTCGAGCAGTACTTC. Translation: CASSLVGGLEQYF.